The source of this T cell receptor (beta chain) is a study of cytomegalovirus exposure and HLA in healthy donors. Overall study context: Previous work identified some 120 million unique TCR beta sequences from around 200 million T cells.

V trimming: 5 bases; J trimming: 4 bases; junction bases outside the gene matches: 9. CDR3 length: 15 residues. CDR1 and CDR2 (germline): MNHEY, SMNVEV (reference sequence). A multiplex PCR was run with 60 Vbeta primers and 13 Jbeta primers. Methods used by the authors: An analysis that came later counted 60 million to 80 million unique TCR beta chains, approximately 12 million shared. Some clones are missing from TCRdb's copy, which holds only in-frame ones; the method was immunoSEQ multiplex PCR. The V and J calls and clone size were taken over from that table, and D and trimming were inferred from the DNA. This table holds 150,000 to 200,000 clones, under 85% found once.

The sequencing sample was made of PBMCs. The TCR sequence derives from a man between 18 and 29 years old in good health and CMV-seronegative. The chain joins TRBV27 to TRBJ1-1, with 8 bases that match TRBD1. In DNA, the CDR3 is TGTGCCAGCAGTCCAGAGGGACAGGTTAGCACTGAAGCTTTCTTT. Translating gives CASSPEGQVSTEAFF.